A single sample gave rise to the 19 T cell receptor beta chains below, sequenced in a study of shared clonotypes between healthy human individuals. Produced via immunoSEQ multiplex PCR; TCRdb's table is partial and in-frame only. The data hold 2 million to 2.5 million clones, with 90% to 95% observed a single time. Material: naive CD4+ T cells from PBMCs. The sample's subset: CD45RA+ positively selected. The receptor source for this set is a man aged 18 to 30 in good health. Some clones in this sample may be carry-over from other donors' samples.

The chain combines TRBV7-9 with TRBJ2-7, with D tentatively TRBD1 or TRBD2 (6 bases each). The CDR3 is made up of 16 amino acids. Germline V lookup: CDR1 SEHNR, CDR2 FQNEAQ (reference sequence). Trimming cost V 5 bases and J 3 bases, with 20 bases left between them. The DNA for the CDR3 is TGTGCCAGCAGCCCCTTAAAGACAGGAGGGTTCTACGAGCAGTACTTC. This sequence encodes CASSPLKTGGFYEQYF.

The V gene is TRBV11-1, the J gene TRBJ2-7; D gene ambiguous. The ends were cut back, 1 base at V and 0 bases at J, with 7 bases in the middle. The CDR3 has 14 residues. Germline lookup yields CDR1 SGHAT and CDR2 FQDESV (reference sequence). CDR3 amino acids: CASSLVGYSYEQYF. The DNA of the CDR3 is TGTGCCAGCAGCTTAGTGGGATACTCCTACGAGCAGTACTTC.

The J gene is TRBJ2-1, the V gene TRBV20-1; 7 nucleotides align to TRBD2. The trim removed 5 bases at V and 11 bases at J, leaving 6 bases unmatched. Germline V gene data show CDR1 as DFQATT and CDR2 as SNEGSKA (reference sequence). The CDR3 length is 11 residues. CDR3 nucleotide sequence: TGCAGTGCTGGGGAGGGCGGAAAGCAGTTCTTC. This gives the protein CSAGEGGKQFF.

CDR3 sequence (DNA): TGTGCCAGCAGCCGAGCAGTCCAGCATTTT. Its protein is CASSRAVQHF. The chain uses TRBV7-9 and TRBJ1-5; D unclear. The CDR3 sequence is 10 residues long. Trimming took off 5 bases at V and 12 bases at J, with 8 bases between the two ends. Germline V gene sequence: CDR1 SEHNR, CDR2 FQNEAQ (reference sequence).

The chain joins TRBV19 to TRBJ2-6; D is unclear. CDR1 and CDR2 (germline): LNHDA, SQIVND (reference sequence). The CDR3 loop spans 13 amino acids. V was shortened by 3 bases and J by 9 bases, with 9 bases between the two germline ends. For the CDR3, the DNA is TGTGCCAGTAGTATCGCGGCAGACAACGTCCTGACTTTC. Amino acid sequence: CASSIAADNVLTF. Full variable domain (outside the CDR3, taken from reference TRBV19 and TRBJ2-6): DGGITQSPKYLFRKEGQNVTLSCEQNLNHDAMYWYRQDPGQGLRLIYYSQIVNDFQKGDIAEGYSVSREKKESFPLTVTSAQKNPTAFYLCASSIAADNVLTFGAGSRLTVL.

The CDR3 reads CASSPRGGAANTGELFF. Written as DNA, the CDR3 is TGTGCCAGCAGCCCCCGGGGGGGAGCGGCCAACACCGGGGAGCTGTTTTTT. The genes are TRBV11-1 and TRBJ2-2, with 8 positions matching TRBD2. The CDR3 totals 17 residues. V lost 5 bases to trimming and J lost 2 bases; unmatched junction nucleotides: 10. Looked up from germline, CDR1 is SGHAT and CDR2 is FQDESV (reference sequence).

The rearrangement uses TRBV4-3 and TRBJ1-1; D not certain. The CDR3 spans 14 residues. Germline CDR1 reads LGHNA; CDR2 reads YSLEER. The V gene lost 4 bases and the J gene lost 5 bases, with 14 bases spanning the gap. The CDR3: CASSPKKGWTEAFF. In nucleotides, the CDR3 is TGCGCCAGCAGCCCTAAAAAAGGGTGGACTGAAGCTTTCTTT.

The chain recombines TRBV5-3 with TRBJ2-7; TRBD2 is a possible D gene (5 bases). TRBV5-3 is flagged as an ORF with uncertain function. V dropped 4 bases and J dropped 6 bases, with 14 bases sitting between them. The CDR3 contains 13 residues. In DNA form, the CDR3 reads TGTGCCAGAAGCGCCCCCACTAGTCGCGAGCAGTACTTC. Amino acids: CARSAPTSREQYF.

This sequence joins TRBV5-1 and TRBJ2-6; 9 bases agree with TRBD1. With 5 bases clipped from V and 0 bases from J, the junction kept 6 bases outside the gene matches. This CDR3 has 17 residues. Germline CDR1 and CDR2: SGHRS and YFSETQ. In DNA form, the CDR3 reads TGCGCCAGCAGATGGGACAGGGTCCTCTCTGGGGCCAACGTCCTGACTTTC. It yields the protein CASRWDRVLSGANVLTF.

This sequence joins TRBV5-1 and TRBJ2-2, with D uncertain. Germline CDR1 and CDR2: SGHRS and YFSETQ. This CDR3 region has 14 residues. Trimming pared 4 bases from V and 5 bases from J, leaving 12 bases between. The CDR3 spells CASSPPGQTGELFF. In DNA, the CDR3 is TGCGCCAGCAGCCCACCGGGCCAGACCGGGGAGCTGTTTTTT.

This chain links TRBV6-5 with TRBJ2-5; D is uncertain. V was clipped by 6 bases and J by 7 bases, with 15 bases between them. CDR1 MNHEY and CDR2 SVGAGI come from the germline V gene. The CDR3 totals 13 residues. The CDR3 nucleotides read TGTGCCAGCAGAACCCTTACACGGCTGACCCAGTACTTC. Translating gives CASRTLTRLTQYF.

J is TRBJ2-5 and V is TRBV28; D is unresolved. Trimming removed 6 bases at V and 1 base at J, with 12 bases between. CDR3 size: 14 residues. The germline CDR1 and CDR2 sequences are MDHEN and SYDVKM. Here the CDR3 reads CASRPDGSQETQYF. The CDR3 region has the DNA TGTGCCAGCAGACCTGACGGCTCCCAAGAGACCCAGTACTTC.

For this clone: Other DNA sequences from this sample encode an identical CDR3 as well. The chain uses TRBV6-1 and TRBJ2-1; 8 positions match TRBD2. Trimming at V came to 2 bases and at J to 3 bases, leaving 3 bases not matched to a gene. Per germline, CDR1 MNHNS and CDR2 SASEGT. CDR3 size: 15 residues. The CDR3 coding sequence is TGTGCCAGCAGTGAACTAGCGGGCCGCTACAATGAGCAGTTCTTC. It codes for CASSELAGRYNEQFF.

The rearrangement links TRBV6-6 to TRBJ2-7, with 9 bases matching TRBD1. This CDR3 spans 13 amino acids. Looked up from germline, CDR1 is MNHNY and CDR2 is SVGAGI (reference sequence). Trimming took 7 bases from V and 1 from J; bases not matched to a gene: 2. The CDR3 DNA sequence: TGTGCCAGCAACGGACAGGGGTCCTACGAGCAGTACTTC. Its protein product is CASNGQGSYEQYF.

As concerns this clone: The same CDR3 is also encoded by other DNA sequences in this sample. The V gene is TRBV5-1, the J gene TRBJ2-3; no clear D gene. Per the germline V gene, CDR1 is SGHRS and CDR2 is YFSETQ. The CDR3 extends over 14 amino acids. The V end lost 1 base, the J end lost 0 bases, and 6 bases lay between the germline ends. The CDR3 region has the DNA TGCGCCAGCAGCTTGAGTTCGAGCACAGATACGCAGTATTTT. This codes for CASSLSSSTDTQYF.

This clone was seen just once. This chain links TRBV4-1 with TRBJ2-7, with D possibly being TRBD2 (6 bases). The CDR3 length is 17 residues. Germline V gives CDR1 MGHRA, CDR2 YSYEKL. V was shortened by 1 base and J by 2 bases, with 18 bases between the two germline ends. CDR3 sequence reads: CASSQGWLAMKAYEQYF. The CDR3 DNA reads as TGCGCCAGCAGCCAAGGGTGGCTAGCGATGAAGGCCTACGAGCAGTACTTC.

V usage is TRBV5-1 and J usage is TRBJ2-2; D remains unclear. Germline CDR1 is SGHRS and CDR2 is YFSETQ. Trimming took off 0 bases at V and 8 bases at J, with 8 bases between the two ends. The CDR3 runs to 13 residues. The CDR3 nucleotides read TGCGCCAGCAGCTTGGGTCCGGAGGGGGAGCTGTTTTTT. As protein: CASSLGPEGELFF.

The V gene is TRBV15, the J gene TRBJ1-3, with D possibly TRBD1 on 6 matching bases. Germline CDR1 and CDR2: LNHNV and YYDKDF (reference sequence). The CDR3 is made up of 16 amino acids. V was pared by 3 bases and J by 0 bases, with 12 bases between. CDR3 region: CATSRRQASSGNTIYF. Written as DNA, the CDR3 is TGTGCCACCAGCAGGCGACAGGCCTCCTCTGGAAACACCATATATTTT.

This chain connects TRBV9 to TRBJ2-2; perhaps D is TRBD1 or TRBD2 (7 bases each). The CDR3 has 14 amino acids. In germline, CDR1 is SGDLS, CDR2 YYNGEE. The V and J ends lost 4 bases and 4 bases respectively, with 11 bases between them. CDR3 DNA sequence: TGTGCCAGCAGCCCAGGGGGGGGCACCGGGGAGCTGTTTTTT. Protein sequence: CASSPGGGTGELFF.